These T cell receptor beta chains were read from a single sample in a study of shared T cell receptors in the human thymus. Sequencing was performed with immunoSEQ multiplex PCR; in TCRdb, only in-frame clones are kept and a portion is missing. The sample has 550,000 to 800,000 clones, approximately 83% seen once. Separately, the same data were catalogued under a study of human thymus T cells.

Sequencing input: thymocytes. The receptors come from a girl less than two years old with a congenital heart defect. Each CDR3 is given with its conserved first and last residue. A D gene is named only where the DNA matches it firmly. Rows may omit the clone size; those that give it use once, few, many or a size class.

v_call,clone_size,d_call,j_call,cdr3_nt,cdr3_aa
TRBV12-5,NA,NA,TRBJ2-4,TGTGCTAGTGGTTTCGAAACAGTGAGTCTAGCCAAAAACATTCAGTACTTC,CASGFETVSLAKNIQYF
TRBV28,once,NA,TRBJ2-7,TGTGCCAGCAGTGCACCCCCCCTCGGGGAGCAGTACTTC,CASSAPPLGEQYF
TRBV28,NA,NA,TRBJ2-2,TGTGCCAGCAGTTTGGGCAGGGCACAGACCGGGGAGCTGTTTTTT,CASSLGRAQTGELFF
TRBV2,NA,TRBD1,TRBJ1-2,TGTGCCAGCAGTCTATTTACGGGACAGAGCTATGGCTACACCTTC,CASSLFTGQSYGYTF
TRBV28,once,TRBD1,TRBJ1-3,TGTGCCAGCAGCCGGACAGGGGTAAACACCATATATTTT,CASSRTGVNTIYF
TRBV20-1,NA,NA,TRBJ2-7,TGCAGTGCTACACTAGCCGGCGAGCAGTACTTC,CSATLAGEQYF
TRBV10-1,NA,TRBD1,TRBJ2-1,TGCGCCAGCAGTGGCCGGGACAGGAATGAGCAGTTCTTC,CASSGRDRNEQFF
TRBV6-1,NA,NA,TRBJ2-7,TGTGCCAGCAGTGTCCGGGCGGGGGCGACCTACGAGCAGTACTTC,CASSVRAGATYEQYF
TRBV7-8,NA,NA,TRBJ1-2,TGTGCCATCCGACAGGAGTATGGCTACACCTTC,CAIRQEYGYTF
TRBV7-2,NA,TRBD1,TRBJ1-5,TGTGCCAGCAGCGTACGAGACAGGGAATATAGCAATCAGCCCCAGCATTTT,CASSVRDREYSNQPQHF
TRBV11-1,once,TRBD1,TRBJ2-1,TGTGCCAGCAGCCATAGAGTTCCGGGACAGCCTTACAATGAGCAGTTCTTC,CASSHRVPGQPYNEQFF
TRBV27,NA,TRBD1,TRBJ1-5,TGTGCCAGCAGACCGGACAGGCATCAGCCCCAGCATTTT,CASRPDRHQPQHF
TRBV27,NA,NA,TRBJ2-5,TGTGCCAGCAGTTTAGTCGGGGAGACCCAGTACTTC,CASSLVGETQYF
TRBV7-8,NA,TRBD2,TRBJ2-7,TGTGCCAGCGGCATAGTACGGCAGCGGGGGATCGGCGAGCAGTACTTC,CASGIVRQRGIGEQYF
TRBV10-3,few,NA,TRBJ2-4,TGTGCCATCCAACTCGCCCCTTCCAAGCGGAAACTAGCCAAAAACATTCAGTACTTC,CAIQLAPSKRKLAKNIQYF
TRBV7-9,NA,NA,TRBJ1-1,TGTGCCAGCAGCTTAGGGGGGGTTCGGCGTGAAGCTTTCTTT,CASSLGGVRREAFF